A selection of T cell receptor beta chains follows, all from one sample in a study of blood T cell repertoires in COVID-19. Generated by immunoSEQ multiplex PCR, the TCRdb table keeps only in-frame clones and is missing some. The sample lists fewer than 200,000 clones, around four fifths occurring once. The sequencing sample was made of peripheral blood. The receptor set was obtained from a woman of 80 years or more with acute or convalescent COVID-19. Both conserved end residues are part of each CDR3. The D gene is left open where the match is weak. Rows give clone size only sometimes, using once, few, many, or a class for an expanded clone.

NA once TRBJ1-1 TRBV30 TGTGCCTGGACCCCTCTCCCGAACACTGAAGCTTTCTTT CAWTPLPNTEAFF
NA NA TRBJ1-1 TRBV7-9 TGTGCCAGCAGCAACATGAACACTGAAGCTTTCTTT CASSNMNTEAFF
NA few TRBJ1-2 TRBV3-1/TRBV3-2 TGTGCCAGCAGCCATTCGCCGCTTCGGGCTAACTATGGCTACACCTTC CASSHSPLRANYGYTF
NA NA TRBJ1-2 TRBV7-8 TGTGCCAGCAGCCCGGGAAGGAGTGCACTTGGCTACACCTTC CASSPGRSALGYTF
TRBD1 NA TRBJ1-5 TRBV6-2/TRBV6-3 TGTGCCAGCAGTTCCCTGACAGGGAGTCAGCCCCAGCATTTT CASSSLTGSQPQHF
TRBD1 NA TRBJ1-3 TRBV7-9 TGTGCCAGCAGCTTAGCCCGGACAGGCAAAATCTCTGGAAACACCATATATTTT CASSLARTGKISGNTIYF
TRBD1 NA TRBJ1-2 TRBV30 TGTGCCTGGTATTCTCCGACAGGGGGCGGGGGCTATGGCTACACCTTC CAWYSPTGGGGYGYTF
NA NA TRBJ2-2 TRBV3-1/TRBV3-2 TGTGCCAGCAGTCAAGTACAGGGATTCACCGGGGAGCTGTTTTTT CASSQVQGFTGELFF
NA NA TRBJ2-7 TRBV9 TGTGCCAGCAGCGGCCGGGACAAACCCCTAGAGCAGTACTTC CASSGRDKPLEQYF
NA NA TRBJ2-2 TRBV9 TGTGCCAGCAGCGTAGAATACGACAGCCAGAACACCGGGGAGCTGTTTTTT CASSVEYDSQNTGELFF
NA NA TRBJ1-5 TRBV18 TGTGCCAGCTCACCGGGGCAGGGGCAGCCCCAGCATTTT CASSPGQGQPQHF
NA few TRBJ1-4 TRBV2 TGTGCCAGCAGTGAATTTGGGGCAGGAAGGGATGAAAAACTGTTTTTT CASSEFGAGRDEKLFF
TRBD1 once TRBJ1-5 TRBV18 TGTGCCAGCTCACTTAACCAGGGGGCGGTGAACAATCAGCCCCAGCATTTT CASSLNQGAVNNQPQHF
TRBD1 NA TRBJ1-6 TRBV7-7 TGTGCCAGCAGCTACCGGGACAGGTCTAATTCACCCCTCCACTTT CASSYRDRSNSPLHF
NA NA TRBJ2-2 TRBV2 TGTGCCAGCTACGGGACACCTAACACCGGGGAGCTGTTTTTT CASYGTPNTGELFF
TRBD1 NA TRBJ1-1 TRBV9 TGTGCCAGCAGCGTAGCCCCAGGGGGTTTATTCAACACTGAAGCTTTCTTT CASSVAPGGLFNTEAFF
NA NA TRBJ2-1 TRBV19 TGTGCCAGCACCCCCCGAGGGCTAGCGTTCACCAATGAGCAGTTCTTC CASTPRGLAFTNEQFF
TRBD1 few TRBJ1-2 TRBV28 TGTGCCAGCAGTTTAAAAATGACAGGGGTCGGAGGCTACACCTTC CASSLKMTGVGGYTF
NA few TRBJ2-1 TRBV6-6 TGTGCCAGCAGCCGGACAGAGCCTACAGTTGAGCAGTTCTTC CASSRTEPTVEQFF
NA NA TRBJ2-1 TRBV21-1 TGTGCCAGCAGCAAATGCGGTAGCGGGGGCTCCTACAATGAGCAGTTCTTC CASSKCGSGGSYNEQFF
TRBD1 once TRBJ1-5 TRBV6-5 TGTGCCAGCAGGGACAGGGCGGTCCAGCCCCAGCATTTT CASRDRAVQPQHF
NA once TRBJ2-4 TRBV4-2 TGTGCCAGCAGCCAAGATCTGCGACAGAACATTCAGTACTTC CASSQDLRQNIQYF
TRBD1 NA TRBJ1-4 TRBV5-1 TGCGCCAGCAGCCTAGGACAGGGGGCAAGGTATGAAAAACTGTTTTTT CASSLGQGARYEKLFF
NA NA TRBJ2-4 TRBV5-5 TGTGCCAGCAGCTTTCCCCATATACCAGGGGCCGAGAAGGCCATTCAGTACTTC CASSFPHIPGAEKAIQYF
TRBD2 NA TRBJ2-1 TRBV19 TGTGCCAGTAGTACCAGCGGGAGGGTATTCGATGAGCAGTTCTTC CASSTSGRVFDEQFF
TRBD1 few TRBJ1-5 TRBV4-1 TGCGCCAGCAGCCCCGGGGGCCGGGACAGGCAACAGAATCAGCCCCAGCATTTT CASSPGGRDRQQNQPQHF
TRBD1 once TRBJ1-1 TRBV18 TGTGCCAGCTCACCCCAGGGGGACACTGAAGCTTTCTTT CASSPQGDTEAFF
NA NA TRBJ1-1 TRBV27 TGTGCCAGCAGCGCAAGGGGCCAGTTCACTGAAGCTTTCTTT CASSARGQFTEAFF
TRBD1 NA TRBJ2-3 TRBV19 TGTGCCAGTAGCCTGGGACAGGGGGCGCGCACAGATACGCAGTATTTT CASSLGQGARTDTQYF
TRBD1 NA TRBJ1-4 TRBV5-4 TGTGCCAGCAGCCCCAACAGCATGACAGGGGTTAATGAAAAACTGTTTTTT CASSPNSMTGVNEKLFF
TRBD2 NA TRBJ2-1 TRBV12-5 TGTGCTAGTGGGCCTGGACTAGCGGGTCCCAATGAGCAGTTCTTC CASGPGLAGPNEQFF
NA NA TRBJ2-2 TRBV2 TGTGCCAGCACGCGAAGCCCCGGGGAGCTGTTTTTT CASTRSPGELFF
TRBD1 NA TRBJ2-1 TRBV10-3 TGTGCCATCAGGGAGACAGGGGACTACAATGAGCAGTTCTTC CAIRETGDYNEQFF
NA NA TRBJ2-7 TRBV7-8 TGTGCCAGCAGCTTAGAAGGAGCTCAGCTTACCTACGAGCAGTACTTC CASSLEGAQLTYEQYF
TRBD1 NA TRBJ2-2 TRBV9 TGTGCCAGCAGCCCCCAGGGGGCGAACACCGGGGAGCTGTTTTTT CASSPQGANTGELFF
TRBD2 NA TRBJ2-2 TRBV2 TGTGCCAGCAGTGGGACTAGCGGGTCTACCGGGGAGCTGTTTTTT CASSGTSGSTGELFF
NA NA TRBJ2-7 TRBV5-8 TGTGCCAGCAGCTTGGTGACAGCGGGCGAGCAGTACTTC CASSLVTAGEQYF
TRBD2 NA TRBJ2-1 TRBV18 TGTGCCAGCTCACCACCGGAGAAGCGGGATGGGCAGTTCTTC CASSPPEKRDGQFF
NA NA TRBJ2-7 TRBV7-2 TGTGCCAGCAGCTTGAGGAGTACAACCAACGAGCAGTACTTC CASSLRSTTNEQYF
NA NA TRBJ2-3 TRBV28 TGTGCCAGCAGTTTATTCGGAGGATCGCAGTATTTT CASSLFGGSQYF
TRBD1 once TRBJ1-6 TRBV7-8 TGTGCCAGCAGCATGACCGGGACAGAAAATTCACCCCTCCACTTT CASSMTGTENSPLHF
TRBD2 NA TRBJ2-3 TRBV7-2 TGTGCCAGCAGCCTACTAGCGGGGACCCCAGATACGCAGTATTTT CASSLLAGTPDTQYF
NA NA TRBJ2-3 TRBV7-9 TGTGCCAGCAGCTTAGGGATTGTAGGGGGGGGCCCAGATACGCAGTATTTT CASSLGIVGGGPDTQYF
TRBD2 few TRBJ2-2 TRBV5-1 TGCGCCAGCGTATTCACCGGGACTAGGGACACCGGGGAGCTGTTTTTT CASVFTGTRDTGELFF
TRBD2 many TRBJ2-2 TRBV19 TGTGCCAGTAGGCGACGGGAGGCCTACACCGGGGAGCTGTTTTTT CASRRREAYTGELFF
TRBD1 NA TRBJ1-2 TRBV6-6 TGTGCCAGCAGACTTACTTTGGCGTCACAGGGGAATGGCTACACCTTC CASRLTLASQGNGYTF
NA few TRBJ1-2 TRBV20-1 TGCAGTGCTAGAGATAACAGTGGCTACACCTTC CSARDNSGYTF
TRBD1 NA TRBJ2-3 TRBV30 TGTGCCTGGTATACCGGACAGGGGCTCTCTAGCACAGATACGCAGTATTTT CAWYTGQGLSSTDTQYF
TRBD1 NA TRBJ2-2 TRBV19 TGTGCCAGTAAAACCCGGACAGGGAAAAACACCGGGGAGCTGTTTTTT CASKTRTGKNTGELFF
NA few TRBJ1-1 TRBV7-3 TGTGCCAGCAGTCCCGGACAGATGAACACTGAAGCTTTCTTT CASSPGQMNTEAFF
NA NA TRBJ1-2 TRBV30 TGTGCCTGGAGTGGCGGCCGAACCGCCTATACCGGAGGCTACACCTTC CAWSGGRTAYTGGYTF
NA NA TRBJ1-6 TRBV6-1 TGTGCCAGCAGTGAAACAGGGAATAATTCACCCCTCCACTTT CASSETGNNSPLHF
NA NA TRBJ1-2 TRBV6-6 TGTGCCAGCAGTTACACAGGCTACACCTTC CASSYTGYTF
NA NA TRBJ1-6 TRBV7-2 TGTGCCAGCAGCTTAGACACAGCTGCAAATAATTCACCCCTCCACTTT CASSLDTAANNSPLHF